A selection of T cell receptor beta chains follows, all from one sample in a study of blood T cell repertoires in COVID-19. Some clones are missing from TCRdb's copy, which holds only in-frame ones; the method was immunoSEQ multiplex PCR. The sample includes approximately 200,000 clones, roughly 85% of them seen just once. The sequencing input was PBMCs or T cells enriched from blood (not recorded which). Receptors were obtained from a man aged 30 to 45 who had recovered from COVID-19. Each CDR3 is given with its conserved first and last residue. Each record gives: CDR3 protein, CDR3 DNA, J gene, clone size, V gene, D gene. A D gene is named only where the DNA matches it firmly. Not all rows give a size; the values are once, few, many and, for expanded clones, a class.

cdr3_aa: CAWAGQIVSYEQYF; cdr3_nt: TGTGCCTGGGCGGGACAGATTGTATCCTACGAGCAGTACTTC; j_call: TRBJ2-7; clone_size: NA; v_call: TRBV30; d_call: NA
cdr3_aa: CASSDRGNGYTF; cdr3_nt: TGTGCCAGCAGTGATAGAGGGAACGGCTACACCTTC; j_call: TRBJ1-2; clone_size: NA; v_call: TRBV6-1; d_call: NA
cdr3_aa: CASSITSYSNQPQHF; cdr3_nt: TGTGCCAGCAGCATTACATCTTATAGCAATCAGCCCCAGCATTTT; j_call: TRBJ1-5; clone_size: NA; v_call: TRBV7-2; d_call: NA
cdr3_aa: CASSWMGARNTEAFF; cdr3_nt: TGTGCCAGCAGTTGGATGGGGGCGAGGAACACTGAAGCTTTCTTT; j_call: TRBJ1-1; clone_size: NA; v_call: TRBV6-4; d_call: NA
cdr3_aa: CASSVGQGYEKLFF; cdr3_nt: TGTGCCAGCAGCGTAGGGCAGGGCTACGAAAAACTGTTTTTT; j_call: TRBJ1-4; clone_size: few; v_call: TRBV9; d_call: NA
cdr3_aa: CASSIPPSNDFNEQFF; cdr3_nt: TGTGCCAGTAGTATTCCCCCTAGCAACGATTTCAATGAGCAGTTCTTC; j_call: TRBJ2-1; clone_size: NA; v_call: TRBV19; d_call: NA
cdr3_aa: CASRLGASADTQYF; cdr3_nt: TGCGCCAGCAGACTTGGAGCTAGCGCAGATACGCAGTATTTT; j_call: TRBJ2-3; clone_size: NA; v_call: TRBV5-1; d_call: NA
cdr3_aa: CASSFGTGVGYTF; cdr3_nt: TGTGCCAGCAGTTTCGGGACAGGGGTAGGCTACACCTTC; j_call: TRBJ1-2; clone_size: NA; v_call: TRBV12-3/TRBV12-4; d_call: TRBD1
cdr3_aa: CASSGSEGEQFF; cdr3_nt: TGTGCCAGCAGTGGTAGCGAGGGTGAGCAGTTCTTC; j_call: TRBJ2-1; clone_size: NA; v_call: TRBV6-4; d_call: NA
cdr3_aa: CAWSGGQSSNQPQHF; cdr3_nt: TGTGCCTGGAGTGGGGGACAGAGTAGCAATCAGCCCCAGCATTTT; j_call: TRBJ1-5; clone_size: NA; v_call: TRBV30; d_call: TRBD1
cdr3_aa: CASRAGTERNSPLHF; cdr3_nt: TGTGCCAGCAGGGCCGGGACAGAAAGAAATTCACCCCTCCACTTT; j_call: TRBJ1-6; clone_size: NA; v_call: TRBV6-5; d_call: TRBD1
cdr3_aa: CASSRYVGEQYF; cdr3_nt: TGTGCCAGCAGCCGTTATGTCGGCGAGCAGTACTTC; j_call: TRBJ2-7; clone_size: NA; v_call: TRBV7-2; d_call: NA
cdr3_aa: CASSLVTSGAYEQYF; cdr3_nt: TGTGCCAGCAGCTTGGTGACTAGCGGGGCTTACGAGCAGTACTTC; j_call: TRBJ2-7; clone_size: NA; v_call: TRBV5-4; d_call: TRBD2
cdr3_aa: CASSPDSLGGYGYTF; cdr3_nt: TGTGCCAGTAGTCCCGACAGCCTCGGTGGGTATGGCTACACCTTC; j_call: TRBJ1-2; clone_size: NA; v_call: TRBV19; d_call: NA
cdr3_aa: CASSPQSSTRIAYNSPLHF; cdr3_nt: TGTGCCAGCTCACCACAGTCTTCGACAAGGATCGCTTATAATTCACCCCTCCACTTT; j_call: TRBJ1-6; clone_size: NA; v_call: TRBV18; d_call: NA
cdr3_aa: CASSNQWNTEAFF; cdr3_nt: TGTGCCAGCAGCAATCAGTGGAACACTGAAGCTTTCTTT; j_call: TRBJ1-1; clone_size: NA; v_call: TRBV12-3/TRBV12-4; d_call: NA
cdr3_aa: CASEDRVGSAFF; cdr3_nt: TGTGCCAGCGAAGACAGGGTCGGGTCAGCTTTCTTT; j_call: TRBJ1-1; clone_size: NA; v_call: TRBV18; d_call: TRBD1
cdr3_aa: CASSYAGGYEQYF; cdr3_nt: TGTGCCAGCAGTTATGCAGGGGGCTACGAGCAGTACTTC; j_call: TRBJ2-7; clone_size: NA; v_call: TRBV28; d_call: TRBD1
cdr3_aa: CASSLVRGGEAFF; cdr3_nt: TGTGCCAGCAGCTTAGTGCGGGGTGGTGAAGCTTTCTTT; j_call: TRBJ1-1; clone_size: NA; v_call: TRBV11-3; d_call: NA
cdr3_aa: CASSRGLRGAGELFF; cdr3_nt: TGTGCCAGCAGCAGGGGACTCCGAGGGGCCGGGGAGCTGTTTTTT; j_call: TRBJ2-2; clone_size: NA; v_call: TRBV5-8; d_call: NA
cdr3_aa: CASSLTSGTSGSSSYNEQFF; cdr3_nt: TGTGCCAGCAGCCTCACGTCCGGGACTAGCGGATCGAGCTCCTACAATGAGCAGTTCTTC; j_call: TRBJ2-1; clone_size: NA; v_call: TRBV9; d_call: TRBD2
cdr3_aa: CASSPGQLFYGYTF; cdr3_nt: TGTGCCAGCTCACCGGGACAGTTATTCTATGGCTACACCTTC; j_call: TRBJ1-2; clone_size: NA; v_call: TRBV18; d_call: TRBD1
cdr3_aa: CASLINPGSEKLFF; cdr3_nt: TGTGCCAGCCTTATTAACCCAGGGTCTGAAAAACTGTTTTTT; j_call: TRBJ1-4; clone_size: few; v_call: TRBV2; d_call: NA